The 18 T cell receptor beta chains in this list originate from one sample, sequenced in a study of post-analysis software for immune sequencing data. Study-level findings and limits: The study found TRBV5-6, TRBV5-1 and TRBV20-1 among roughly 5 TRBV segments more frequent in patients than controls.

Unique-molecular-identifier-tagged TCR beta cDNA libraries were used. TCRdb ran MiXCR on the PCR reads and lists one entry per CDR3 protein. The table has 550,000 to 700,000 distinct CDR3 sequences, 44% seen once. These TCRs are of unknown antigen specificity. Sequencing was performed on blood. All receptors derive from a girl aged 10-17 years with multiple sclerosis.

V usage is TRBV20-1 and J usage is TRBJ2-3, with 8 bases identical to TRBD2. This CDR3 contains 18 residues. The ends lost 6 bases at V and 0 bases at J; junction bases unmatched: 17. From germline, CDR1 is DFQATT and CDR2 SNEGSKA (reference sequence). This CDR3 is CSARGRSGGSPSTDTQYF. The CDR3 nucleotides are TGCAGTGCCAGGGGTCGCAGCGGGGGAAGCCCCAGCACAGATACGCAGTATTTT.

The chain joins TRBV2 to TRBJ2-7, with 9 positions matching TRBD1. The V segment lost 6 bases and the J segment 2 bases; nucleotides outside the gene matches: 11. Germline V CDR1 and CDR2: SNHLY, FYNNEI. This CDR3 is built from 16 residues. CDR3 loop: CASREEGGTGTYEQYF. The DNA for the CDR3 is TGTGCCAGCAGGGAGGAGGGAGGGACAGGGACCTACGAGCAGTACTTC.

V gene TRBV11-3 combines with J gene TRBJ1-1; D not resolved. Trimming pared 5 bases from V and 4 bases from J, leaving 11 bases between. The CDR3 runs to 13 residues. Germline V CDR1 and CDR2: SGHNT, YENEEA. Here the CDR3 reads CASSPLHGTEAFF. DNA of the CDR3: TGTGCCAGCAGCCCCCTGCACGGCACTGAAGCTTTCTTT. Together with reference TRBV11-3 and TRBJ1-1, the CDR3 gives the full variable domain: EAGVVQSPRYKIIEKKQPVAFWCNPISGHNTLYWYLQNLGQGPELLIRYENEEAVDDSQLPKDRFSAERLKGVDSTLKIQPAELGDSAVYLCASSPLHGTEAFFGQGTRLTVV.

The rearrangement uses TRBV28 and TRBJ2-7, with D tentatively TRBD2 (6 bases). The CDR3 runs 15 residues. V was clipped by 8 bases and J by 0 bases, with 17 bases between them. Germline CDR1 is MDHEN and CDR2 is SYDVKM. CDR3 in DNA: TGTGCCAGCCTAGCTCGGGACGGGAGCTCCTACGAGCAGTACTTC. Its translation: CASLARDGSSYEQYF.

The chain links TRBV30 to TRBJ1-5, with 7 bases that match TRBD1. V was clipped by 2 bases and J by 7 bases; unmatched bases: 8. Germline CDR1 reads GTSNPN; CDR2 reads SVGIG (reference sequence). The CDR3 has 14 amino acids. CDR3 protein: CAWSFTGDWQPQHF. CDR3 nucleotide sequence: TGTGCCTGGAGTTTCACAGGGGACTGGCAGCCCCAGCATTTT.

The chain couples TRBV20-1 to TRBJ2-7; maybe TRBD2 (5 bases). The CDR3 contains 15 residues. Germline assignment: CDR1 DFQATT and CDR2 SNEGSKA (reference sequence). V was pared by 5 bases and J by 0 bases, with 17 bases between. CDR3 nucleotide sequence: TGCAGTGCTGGACTGGGGATGGTGGGCTCCTACGAGCAGTACTTC. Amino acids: CSAGLGMVGSYEQYF.

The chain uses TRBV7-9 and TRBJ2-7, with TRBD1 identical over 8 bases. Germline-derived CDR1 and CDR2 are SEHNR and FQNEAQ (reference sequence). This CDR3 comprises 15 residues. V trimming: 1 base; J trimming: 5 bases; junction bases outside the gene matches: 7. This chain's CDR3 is CASSLGTGQVHEQYF. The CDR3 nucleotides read TGTGCCAGCAGCTTAGGGACAGGGCAGGTCCACGAGCAGTACTTC.

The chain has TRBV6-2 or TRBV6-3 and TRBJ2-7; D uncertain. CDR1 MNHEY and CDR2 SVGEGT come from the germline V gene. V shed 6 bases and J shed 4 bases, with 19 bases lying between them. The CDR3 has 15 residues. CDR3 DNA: TGTGCCAGCAGACTTTTACAAGGGTTGGCGTACGAGCAGTACTTC. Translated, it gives CASRLLQGLAYEQYF.

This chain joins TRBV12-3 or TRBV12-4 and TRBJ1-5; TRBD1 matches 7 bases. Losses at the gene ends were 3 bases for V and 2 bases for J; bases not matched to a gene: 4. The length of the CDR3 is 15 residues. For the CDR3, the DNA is TGTGCCAGCAGTTTGGGACAGTTCGGCAATCAGCCCCAGCATTTT. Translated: CASSLGQFGNQPQHF.

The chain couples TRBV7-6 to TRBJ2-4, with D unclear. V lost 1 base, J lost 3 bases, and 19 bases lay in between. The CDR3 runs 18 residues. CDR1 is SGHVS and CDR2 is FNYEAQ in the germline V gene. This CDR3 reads CASSLDSSGSPVKNIQYF. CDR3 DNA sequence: TGTGCCAGCAGCTTAGATTCGTCAGGCTCCCCGGTCAAAAACATTCAGTACTTC.

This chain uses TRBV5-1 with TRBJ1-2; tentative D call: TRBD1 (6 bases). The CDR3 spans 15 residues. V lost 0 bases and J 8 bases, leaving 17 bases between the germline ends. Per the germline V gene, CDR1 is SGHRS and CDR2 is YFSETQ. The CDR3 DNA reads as TGCGCCAGCAGCTTGGTTTTGGCAGGGGCAGAAGGCTACACCTTC. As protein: CASSLVLAGAEGYTF.

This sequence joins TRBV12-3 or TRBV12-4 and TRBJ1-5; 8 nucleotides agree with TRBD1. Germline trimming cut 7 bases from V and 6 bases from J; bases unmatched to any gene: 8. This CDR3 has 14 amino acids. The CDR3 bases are TGTGCCAGCAATACAGGGGGTGGGTTTCAGCCCCAGCATTTT. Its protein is CASNTGGGFQPQHF.

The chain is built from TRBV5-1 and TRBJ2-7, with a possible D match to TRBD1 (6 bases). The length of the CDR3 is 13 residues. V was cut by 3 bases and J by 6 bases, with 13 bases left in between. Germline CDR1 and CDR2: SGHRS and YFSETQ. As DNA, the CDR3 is TGCGCCAGCAGCTCGAACAGGGCGGGCGAGCAGTACTTC. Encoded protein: CASSSNRAGEQYF.

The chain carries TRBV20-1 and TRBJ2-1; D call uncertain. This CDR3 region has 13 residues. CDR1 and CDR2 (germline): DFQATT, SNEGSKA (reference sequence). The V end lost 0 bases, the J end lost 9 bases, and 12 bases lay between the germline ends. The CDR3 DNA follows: TGCAGTGCTAGAGATTCGAAGAGAGCTGAGCAGTTCTTC. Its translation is CSARDSKRAEQFF.

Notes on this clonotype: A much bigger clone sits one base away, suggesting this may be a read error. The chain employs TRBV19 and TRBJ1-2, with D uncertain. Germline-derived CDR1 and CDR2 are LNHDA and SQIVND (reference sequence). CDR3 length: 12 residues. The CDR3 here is CASSPGSYGHTF. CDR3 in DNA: TGTGCCAGTAGTCCGGGCAGTTATGGCCACACCTTC.

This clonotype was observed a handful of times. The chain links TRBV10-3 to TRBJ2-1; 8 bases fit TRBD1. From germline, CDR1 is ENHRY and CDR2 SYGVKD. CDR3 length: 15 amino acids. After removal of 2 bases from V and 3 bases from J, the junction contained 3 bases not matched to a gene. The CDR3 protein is CAISEADRGYNEQFF. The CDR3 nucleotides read TGTGCCATCAGTGAGGCCGACAGGGGCTACAATGAGCAGTTCTTC.

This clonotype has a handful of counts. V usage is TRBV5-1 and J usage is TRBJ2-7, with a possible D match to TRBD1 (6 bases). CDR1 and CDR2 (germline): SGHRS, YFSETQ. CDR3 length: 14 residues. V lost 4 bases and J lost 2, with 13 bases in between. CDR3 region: CASSQLTGTYEQYF. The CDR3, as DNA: TGCGCCAGCAGCCAGTTAACAGGGACCTACGAGCAGTACTTC.

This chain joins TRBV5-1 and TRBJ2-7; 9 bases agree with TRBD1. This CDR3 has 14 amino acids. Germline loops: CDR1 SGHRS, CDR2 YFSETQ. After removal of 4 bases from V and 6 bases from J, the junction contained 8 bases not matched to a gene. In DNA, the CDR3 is TGCGCCAGCAGCCCCGGGACAGGGACCGGCGAGCAGTACTTC. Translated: CASSPGTGTGEQYF.